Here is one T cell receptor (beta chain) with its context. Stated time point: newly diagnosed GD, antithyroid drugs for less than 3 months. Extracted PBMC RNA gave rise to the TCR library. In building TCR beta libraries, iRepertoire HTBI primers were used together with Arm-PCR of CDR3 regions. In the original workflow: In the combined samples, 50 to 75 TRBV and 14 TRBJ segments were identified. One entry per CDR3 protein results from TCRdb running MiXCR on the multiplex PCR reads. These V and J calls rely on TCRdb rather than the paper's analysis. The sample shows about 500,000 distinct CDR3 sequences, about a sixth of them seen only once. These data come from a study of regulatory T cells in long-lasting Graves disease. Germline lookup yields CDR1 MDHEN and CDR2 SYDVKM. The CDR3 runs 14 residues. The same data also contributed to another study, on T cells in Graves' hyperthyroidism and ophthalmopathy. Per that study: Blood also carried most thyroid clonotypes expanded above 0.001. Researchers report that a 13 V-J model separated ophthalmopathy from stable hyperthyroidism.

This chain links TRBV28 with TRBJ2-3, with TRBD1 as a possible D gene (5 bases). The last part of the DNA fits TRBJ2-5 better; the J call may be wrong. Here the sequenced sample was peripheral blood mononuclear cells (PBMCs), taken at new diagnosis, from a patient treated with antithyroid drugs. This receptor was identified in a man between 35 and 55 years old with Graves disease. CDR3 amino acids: CASSRVQGGETQYF. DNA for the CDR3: TGTGCCAGCAGTCGCGTGCAGGGTGGAGAGACCCAGTACTTC.